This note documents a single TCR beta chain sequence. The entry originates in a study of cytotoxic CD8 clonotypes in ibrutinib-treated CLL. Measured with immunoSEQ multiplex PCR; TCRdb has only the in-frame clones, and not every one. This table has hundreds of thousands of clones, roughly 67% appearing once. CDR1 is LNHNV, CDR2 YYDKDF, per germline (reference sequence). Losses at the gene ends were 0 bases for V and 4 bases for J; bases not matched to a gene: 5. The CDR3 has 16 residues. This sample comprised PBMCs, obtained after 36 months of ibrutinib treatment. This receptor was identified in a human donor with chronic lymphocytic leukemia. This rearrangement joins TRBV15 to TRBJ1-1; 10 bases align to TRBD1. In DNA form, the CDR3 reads TGTGCCACCAGCAGAGATTGGGACAGGGGAGGCACTGAAGCTTTCTTT. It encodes CATSRDWDRGGTEAFF.